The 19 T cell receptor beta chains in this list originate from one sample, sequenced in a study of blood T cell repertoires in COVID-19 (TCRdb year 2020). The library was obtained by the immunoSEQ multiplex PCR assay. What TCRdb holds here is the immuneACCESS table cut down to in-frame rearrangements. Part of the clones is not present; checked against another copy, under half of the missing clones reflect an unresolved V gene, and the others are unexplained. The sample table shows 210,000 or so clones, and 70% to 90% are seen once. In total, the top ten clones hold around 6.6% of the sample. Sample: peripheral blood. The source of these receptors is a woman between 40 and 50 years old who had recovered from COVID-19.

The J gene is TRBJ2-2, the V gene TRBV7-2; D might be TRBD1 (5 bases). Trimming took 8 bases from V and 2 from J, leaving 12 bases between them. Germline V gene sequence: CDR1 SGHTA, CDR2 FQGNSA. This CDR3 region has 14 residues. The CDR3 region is CASPQTDNTGELFF. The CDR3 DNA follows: TGTGCCAGCCCCCAGACAGACAACACCGGGGAGCTGTTTTTT.

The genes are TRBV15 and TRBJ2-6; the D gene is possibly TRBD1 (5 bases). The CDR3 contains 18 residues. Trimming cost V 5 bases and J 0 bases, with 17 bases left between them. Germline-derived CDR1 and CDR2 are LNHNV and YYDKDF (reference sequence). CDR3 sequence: CATSPRTIISSGANVLTF. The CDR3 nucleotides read TGTGCCACCAGCCCCCGGACAATAATCAGCTCTGGGGCCAACGTCCTGACTTTC.

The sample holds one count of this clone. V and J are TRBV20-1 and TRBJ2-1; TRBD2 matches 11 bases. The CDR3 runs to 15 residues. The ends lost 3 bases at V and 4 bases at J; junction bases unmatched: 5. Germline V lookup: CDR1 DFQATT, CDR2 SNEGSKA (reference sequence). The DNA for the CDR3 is TGCAGTGCTAGTCTTCCTAGCGGGGGGTACAATGAGCAGTTCTTC. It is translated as CSASLPSGGYNEQFF.

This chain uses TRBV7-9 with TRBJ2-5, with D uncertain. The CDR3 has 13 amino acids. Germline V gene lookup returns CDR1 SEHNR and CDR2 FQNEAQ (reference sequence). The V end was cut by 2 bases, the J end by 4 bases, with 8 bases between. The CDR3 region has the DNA TGTGCCAGCAGCTTAATGAGAAGAGAGACCCAGTACTTC. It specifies CASSLMRRETQYF.

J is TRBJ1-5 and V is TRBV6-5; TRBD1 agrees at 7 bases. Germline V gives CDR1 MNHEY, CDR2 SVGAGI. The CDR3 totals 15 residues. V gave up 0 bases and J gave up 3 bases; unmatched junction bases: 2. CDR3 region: CASSYSGQDNQPQHF. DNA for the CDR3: TGTGCCAGCAGTTACTCCGGACAGGACAATCAGCCCCAGCATTTT.

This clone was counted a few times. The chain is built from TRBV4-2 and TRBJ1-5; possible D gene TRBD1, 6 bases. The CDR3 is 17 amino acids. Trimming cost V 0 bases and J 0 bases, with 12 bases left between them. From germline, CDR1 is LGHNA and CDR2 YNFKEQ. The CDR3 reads CASSQEGRGNSNQPQHF. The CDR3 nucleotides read TGTGCCAGCAGCCAAGAAGGAAGGGGGAATAGCAATCAGCCCCAGCATTTT.

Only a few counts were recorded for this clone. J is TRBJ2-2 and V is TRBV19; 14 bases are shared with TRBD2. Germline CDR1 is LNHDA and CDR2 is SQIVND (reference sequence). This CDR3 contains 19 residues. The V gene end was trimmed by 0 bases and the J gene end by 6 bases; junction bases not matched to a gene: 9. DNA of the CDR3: TGTGCCAGTAGTATAGAGGCCGGGACTAGCGGGAGAGGCGCCGGGGAGCTGTTTTTT. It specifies CASSIEAGTSGRGAGELFF. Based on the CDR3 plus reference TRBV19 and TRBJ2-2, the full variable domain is DGGITQSPKYLFRKEGQNVTLSCEQNLNHDAMYWYRQDPGQGLRLIYYSQIVNDFQKGDIAEGYSVSREKKESFPLTVTSAQKNPTAFYLCASSIEAGTSGRGAGELFFGEGSRLTVL.

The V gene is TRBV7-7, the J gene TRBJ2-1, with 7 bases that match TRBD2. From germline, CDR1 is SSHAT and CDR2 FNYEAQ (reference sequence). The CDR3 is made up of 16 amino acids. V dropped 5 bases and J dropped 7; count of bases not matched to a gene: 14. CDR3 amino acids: CASSHSVAGVGNEQFF. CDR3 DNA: TGTGCCAGCAGCCACTCAGTGGCGGGAGTAGGAAATGAGCAGTTCTTC.

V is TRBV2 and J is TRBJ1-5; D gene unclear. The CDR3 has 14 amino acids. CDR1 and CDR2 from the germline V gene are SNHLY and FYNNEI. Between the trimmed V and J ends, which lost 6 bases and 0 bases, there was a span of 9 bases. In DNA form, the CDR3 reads TGTGCCAGCAGCATACAGTATAGCAATCAGCCCCAGCATTTT. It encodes CASSIQYSNQPQHF.

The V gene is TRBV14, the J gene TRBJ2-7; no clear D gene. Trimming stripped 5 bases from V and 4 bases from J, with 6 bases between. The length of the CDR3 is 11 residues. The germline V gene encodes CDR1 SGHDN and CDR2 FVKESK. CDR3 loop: CASSGQYEQYF. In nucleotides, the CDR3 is TGTGCCAGCAGCGGTCAGTACGAGCAGTACTTC. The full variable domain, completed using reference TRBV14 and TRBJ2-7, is EAGVTQFPSHSVIEKGQTVTLRCDPISGHDNLYWYRRVMGKEIKFLLHFVKESKQDESGMPNNRFLAERTGGTYSTLKVQPAELEDSGVYFCASSGQYEQYFGPGTRLTVT.

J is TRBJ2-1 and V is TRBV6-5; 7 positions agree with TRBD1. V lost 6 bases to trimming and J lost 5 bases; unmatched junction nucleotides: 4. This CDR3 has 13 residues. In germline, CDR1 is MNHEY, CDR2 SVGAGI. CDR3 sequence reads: CASRWDSNNEQFF. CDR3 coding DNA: TGTGCCAGCAGGTGGGACAGTAACAATGAGCAGTTCTTC.

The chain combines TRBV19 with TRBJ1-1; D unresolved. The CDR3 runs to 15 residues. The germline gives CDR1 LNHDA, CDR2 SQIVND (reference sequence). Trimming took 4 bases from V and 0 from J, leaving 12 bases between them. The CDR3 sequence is CASSTLRTMNTEAFF. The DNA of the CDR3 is TGTGCCAGTAGTACCCTACGCACCATGAACACTGAAGCTTTCTTT.

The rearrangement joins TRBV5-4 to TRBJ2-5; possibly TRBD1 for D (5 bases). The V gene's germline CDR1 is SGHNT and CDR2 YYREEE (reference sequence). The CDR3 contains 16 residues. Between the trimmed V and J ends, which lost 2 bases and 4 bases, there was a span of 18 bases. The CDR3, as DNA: TGTGCCAGCAGCTTTACTATTTGGGGCGAAGGAGAGACCCAGTACTTC. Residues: CASSFTIWGEGETQYF.

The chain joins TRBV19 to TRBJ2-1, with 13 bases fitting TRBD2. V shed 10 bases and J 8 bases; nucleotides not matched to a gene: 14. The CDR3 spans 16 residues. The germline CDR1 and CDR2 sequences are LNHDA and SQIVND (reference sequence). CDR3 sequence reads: CATLNPGTSGNDEQFF. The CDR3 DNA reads TGTGCCACCCTAAATCCCGGGACTAGCGGGAACGATGAGCAGTTCTTC.

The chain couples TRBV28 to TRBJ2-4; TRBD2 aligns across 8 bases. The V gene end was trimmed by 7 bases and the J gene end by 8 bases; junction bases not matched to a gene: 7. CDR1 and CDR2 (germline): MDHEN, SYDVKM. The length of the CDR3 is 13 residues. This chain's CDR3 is CASKTSAIDIQYF. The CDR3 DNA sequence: TGTGCCAGCAAGACTAGCGCCATCGACATTCAGTACTTC.

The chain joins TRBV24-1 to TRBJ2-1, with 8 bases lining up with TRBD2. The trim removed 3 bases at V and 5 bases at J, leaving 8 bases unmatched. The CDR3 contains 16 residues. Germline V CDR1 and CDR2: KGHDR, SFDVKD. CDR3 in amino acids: CATSDPLAGSNNEQFF. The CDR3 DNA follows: TGTGCCACCAGTGATCCCTTAGCGGGAAGCAACAATGAGCAGTTCTTC.

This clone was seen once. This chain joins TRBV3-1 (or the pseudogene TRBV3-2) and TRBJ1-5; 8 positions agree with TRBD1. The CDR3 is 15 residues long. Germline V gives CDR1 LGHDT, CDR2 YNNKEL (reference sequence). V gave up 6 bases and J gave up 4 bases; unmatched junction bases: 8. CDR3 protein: CASSPTQGANQPQHF. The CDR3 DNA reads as TGTGCCAGCAGTCCAACGCAGGGGGCGAATCAGCCCCAGCATTTT.

The chain's CDR3 is CASSYLAKTYEQYF. The DNA for the CDR3 is TGTGCCAGCAGTTACCTGGCAAAGACCTACGAGCAGTACTTC. The rearrangement joins TRBV6-5 to TRBJ2-7; D not certain. The germline gives CDR1 MNHEY, CDR2 SVGAGI. Trimming stripped 2 bases from V and 2 bases from J, with 10 bases between. This CDR3 region has 14 residues.

The CDR3 DNA follows: TGTGCCAGCAGCCAATGGCCAGATACGCAGTATTTT. As protein: CASSQWPDTQYF. The rearrangement links TRBV3-1 (or the pseudogene TRBV3-2) to TRBJ2-3; D is uncertain. Between the trimmed V and J ends, which lost 2 bases and 4 bases, there was a span of 4 bases. Germline V CDR1 and CDR2: LGHDT, YNNKEL (reference sequence). The CDR3 sequence is 12 residues long.